Below, 26 T cell receptor beta chains from the same sample are listed, as sequenced in a study of T cell repertoires in cytomegalovirus infection. Via MiXCR, TCRdb re-called the reads, giving one row per CDR3 protein. The table includes 200,000 to 300,000 distinct CDR3 sequences, roughly an eighth detected once. Sequencing was performed on PBMCs. The origin of the receptors is a human donor in good health (CMV status not recorded). Some clones in this sample may be carry-over from other donors' samples.

This clonotype was seen a handful of times. The chain recombines TRBV7-6 with TRBJ1-1, with D tentatively TRBD1 (5 bases). Deletions cut 0 bases from V and 0 bases from J, with 8 bases between. The germline gives CDR1 SGHVS, CDR2 FNYEAQ. CDR3 length: 15 residues. The chain's CDR3 is CASSLARGMNTEAFF. The CDR3 nucleotides read TGTGCCAGCAGCTTAGCGCGGGGCATGAACACTGAAGCTTTCTTT.

The genes are TRBV20-1 and TRBJ2-7; no clear D gene. CDR1 DFQATT and CDR2 SNEGSKA come from the germline V gene (reference sequence). CDR3 length equals 11 residues. Between the trimmed V and J ends, which lost 7 bases and 7 bases, there was a span of 14 bases. The chain's CDR3 is CSVPVVGEQYF. In nucleotides, the CDR3 is TGCAGTGTACCGGTAGTGGGGGAGCAGTACTTC.

This clonotype was picked up many times. This chain connects TRBV7-2 to TRBJ1-2, with 7 bases identical to TRBD1. Germline V gives CDR1 SGHTA, CDR2 FQGNSA. J lost 4 bases, V lost 5 bases, and 4 bases had no gene match. CDR3 length: 13 residues. The CDR3 is CASSATGFYGYTF. CDR3 nucleotide sequence: TGTGCCAGCAGCGCGACAGGGTTCTATGGCTACACCTTC.

The chain combines TRBV29-1 with TRBJ1-4; D remains ambiguous. Trimming cost V 4 bases and J 8 bases, with 8 bases left between them. Germline-derived CDR1 and CDR2 are SQVTM and ANQGSEA. This CDR3 is 11 amino acids long. The CDR3 DNA reads as TGCAGCGTTGCTTCGGGGGAAAAACTGTTTTTT. Translated, it gives CSVASGEKLFF.

This clonotype was counted many times. V is TRBV20-1 and J is TRBJ1-5, with TRBD1 identical over 9 bases. The CDR3 spans 16 residues. Germline CDR1 DFQATT, CDR2 SNEGSKA (reference sequence). Trimming took 1 base from V and 3 from J; bases not matched to a gene: 7. CDR3 nucleotide sequence: TGCAGTGCTAGAGCCCCTAGGGACAGGGCCAATCAGCCCCAGCATTTT. Translated: CSARAPRDRANQPQHF.

This clonotype was picked up many times. J is TRBJ2-3 and V is TRBV28; 7 positions agree with TRBD2. Germline values: CDR1 MDHEN, CDR2 SYDVKM. With 8 bases clipped from V and 3 bases from J, the junction kept 5 bases outside the gene matches. CDR3 length: 13 residues. This CDR3 is CASATGGTDTQYF. The DNA for the CDR3 is TGTGCCAGCGCAACCGGGGGGACAGATACGCAGTATTTT.

There are a few counts of this clonotype. The chain has TRBV19 and TRBJ2-3, with 8 bases fitting TRBD1. The CDR3 totals 14 residues. Germline V lookup: CDR1 LNHDA, CDR2 SQIVND (reference sequence). The J segment lost 5 bases and the V segment lost 5 bases, leaving 6 bases of the junction unmatched. CDR3 residues: CASSSGQGGDTQYF. The CDR3 DNA sequence: TGTGCCAGTAGTTCTGGACAGGGAGGAGATACGCAGTATTTT.

This clonotype was recorded many times. The genes are TRBV19 and TRBJ2-3; TRBD1 is a possible D gene (6 bases). Per germline, CDR1 LNHDA and CDR2 SQIVND (reference sequence). CDR3 length equals 13 residues. V lost 7 bases and J lost 0, with 8 bases in between. For the CDR3, the DNA is TGTGCCAGTAAAGACAGGAGCACAGATACGCAGTATTTT. Protein: CASKDRSTDTQYF.

This chain connects TRBV12-3 or TRBV12-4 to TRBJ2-2, with D hard to call. This CDR3 region has 12 residues. Trimming took 4 bases from V and 8 from J, leaving 8 bases between them. For the CDR3, the DNA is TGTGCCAGCAGTTCATCTGAGGGGGAGCTGTTTTTT. Translating gives CASSSSEGELFF.

Worth noting for this clonotype: Just one base apart from a much larger clone, this may be a read error. The CDR3 ends on some other residue instead of the conserved phenylalanine or tryptophan, so this is likely a read error. The rearrangement links TRBV7-2 to TRBJ2-7; D possibly uses TRBD1 or TRBD2 (6 bases each). Germline V gene sequence: CDR1 SGHTA, CDR2 FQGNSA. The ends were cut back, 3 bases at V and 7 bases at J, with 16 bases in the middle. This CDR3 region has 14 residues. The CDR3: CASSLGGFPWEQYL. The CDR3 nucleotides read TGTGCCAGCAGCTTGGGGGGCTTCCCGTGGGAGCAGTACTTA.

This clonotype was seen repeatedly, ten times or more. The V and J genes are TRBV7-9 and TRBJ2-3, with 8 positions matching TRBD1. The CDR3 consists of 16 residues. Trimming removed 4 bases from V and 1 base from J; junction bases left unmatched: 7. Germline V gives CDR1 SEHNR, CDR2 FQNEAQ (reference sequence). The CDR3 here is CASSYPTGVGTDTQYF. The CDR3 DNA reads as TGTGCCAGCAGCTATCCGACAGGGGTGGGCACAGATACGCAGTATTTT.

The rearrangement joins TRBV28 to TRBJ2-6, with D uncertain. Per germline, CDR1 MDHEN and CDR2 SYDVKM. Trimming took 3 bases from V and 4 from J, leaving 10 bases between them. The CDR3 sequence is 15 residues long. CDR3 sequence reads: CASSFVGSGANVLTF. CDR3 nucleotide sequence: TGTGCCAGCAGTTTTGTGGGTTCCGGGGCCAACGTCCTGACTTTC.

This clonotype came up a few times. The chain carries TRBV20-1 and TRBJ2-1, with unresolved D. Germline CDR1 is DFQATT and CDR2 is SNEGSKA (reference sequence). The CDR3 totals 11 residues. The V end lost 2 bases, the J end lost 10 bases, and 9 bases lay between the germline ends. CDR3 DNA: TGCAGTGCTAGAAGTACGGCGGAGCAGTTCTTC. This translates into CSARSTAEQFF.

V usage is TRBV6-5 and J usage is TRBJ2-1; 7 bases line up with TRBD1. The germline gives CDR1 MNHEY, CDR2 SVGAGI. J was trimmed by 7 bases and V by 8 bases; bases with no gene match: 8. The CDR3 has 13 residues. DNA of the CDR3: TGTGCCAGCTCCAGGACAGGTGATAATGAGCAGTTCTTC. Amino acid sequence: CASSRTGDNEQFF.

In its sample, this clonotype was seen many times. The J gene is TRBJ2-3, the V gene TRBV7-2; 11 nucleotides line up with TRBD2. The CDR3 runs to 16 residues. Unmatched junction bases numbered 1, after V lost 1 base and J lost 1 base. Germline loops: CDR1 SGHTA, CDR2 FQGNSA. This CDR3 is CASSLEGLAGTDTQYF. CDR3 nucleotide sequence: TGTGCCAGCAGCTTAGAGGGACTAGCGGGCACAGATACGCAGTATTTT.

This clonotype was counted at least ten times. The chain combines TRBV7-2 with TRBJ2-4, with D tentatively TRBD1 (5 bases). Germline V gene lookup returns CDR1 SGHTA and CDR2 FQGNSA. There are 17 residues in the CDR3. V was pared by 1 base and J by 0 bases, with 13 bases between. The CDR3 protein is CASSLDRQGLAKNIQYF. The CDR3 nucleotides are TGTGCCAGCAGCTTAGACAGGCAGGGCCTAGCCAAAAACATTCAGTACTTC. The full variable domain, completed using reference TRBV7-2 and TRBJ2-4, is GAGVSQSPSNKVTEKGKDVELRCDPISGHTALYWYRQSLGQGLEFLIYFQGNSAPDKSGLPSDRFSAERTGGSVSTLTIQRTQQEDSAVYLCASSLDRQGLAKNIQYFGAGTRLSVL.

Ten or more counts support this clonotype. The chain links TRBV7-2 to TRBJ1-2; tentatively, D is TRBD1 (6 bases). The V gene's germline CDR1 is SGHTA and CDR2 FQGNSA. Trimming took 1 base from V and 12 from J, leaving 12 bases between them. CDR3 length equals 12 residues. The CDR3 DNA reads as TGTGCCAGCAGCTTAGGGGGTACAGGGCACACCTTC. Its protein is CASSLGGTGHTF.

The sample holds a few counts of this clonotype. V usage is TRBV7-3 and J usage is TRBJ2-3; 11 nucleotides match TRBD2. The CDR3 consists of 16 residues. Germline loops: CDR1 SGHTA, CDR2 FQGTGA. V shed 5 bases, J shed 2 bases, and the junction held 6 bases outside the gene matches. CDR3 DNA: TGTGCCAGCAGCGCGGATAGCGGGAGGGTCACAGATACGCAGTATTTT. Translating gives CASSADSGRVTDTQYF.

This clonotype showed up many times. The rearrangement joins TRBV7-2 to TRBJ2-1; D is perhaps TRBD1 (6 bases). Germline V lookup: CDR1 SGHTA, CDR2 FQGNSA. CDR3 length: 13 amino acids. V dropped 3 bases and J dropped 10 bases, with 13 bases sitting between them. The CDR3 spells CASSFRAQGEQFF. Here the CDR3 DNA reads TGTGCCAGCAGCTTTAGGGCCCAGGGGGAGCAGTTCTTC. Supplemented by reference TRBV7-2 and TRBJ2-1, the full variable domain reads GAGVSQSPSNKVTEKGKDVELRCDPISGHTALYWYRQSLGQGLEFLIYFQGNSAPDKSGLPSDRFSAERTGGSVSTLTIQRTQQEDSAVYLCASSFRAQGEQFFGPGTRLTVL.

This clonotype was observed at least ten times. The rearrangement links TRBV7-3 to TRBJ2-5; D is unresolved. The germline V and J ends were trimmed by 5 bases and 7 bases, with 17 bases remaining between them. The CDR3 totals 14 residues. Per the germline V gene, CDR1 is SGHTA and CDR2 is FQGTGA. The CDR3 DNA reads TGTGCCAGCAGCCCCCTTGGTGTAGGAGCGACCCAGTACTTC. It codes for CASSPLGVGATQYF.

The chain couples TRBV10-3 to TRBJ2-3; the D is unclear. This CDR3 has 12 amino acids. Germline assignment: CDR1 ENHRY and CDR2 SYGVKD. V lost 2 bases, J lost 10 bases, and 10 bases lay in between. The DNA for the CDR3 is TGTGCCATCAGTGAGAGTTCCGCGGCGCAGTATTTT. Its translation: CAISESSAAQYF.

This clonotype turned up a few times. The rearrangement joins TRBV29-1 to TRBJ2-5; no definite D call. The germline CDR1 and CDR2 sequences are SQVTM and ANQGSEA. Trimming pared 2 bases from V and 5 bases from J, leaving 6 bases between. CDR3 length: 11 residues. The CDR3 loop reads CSVELPETQYF. The CDR3 bases are TGCAGCGTTGAATTGCCCGAGACCCAGTACTTC.

CDR3 amino acids: CSVGEGAGYNEQFF. Here the CDR3 DNA reads TGCAGCGTTGGGGAGGGGGCAGGGTACAATGAGCAGTTCTTC. The gene calls are TRBV29-1 and TRBJ2-1; the D call may be TRBD1 or TRBD2 (7 bases each). The CDR3 has 14 amino acids. V lost 4 bases and J lost 4, with 14 bases in between. CDR1 and CDR2 from the germline V gene are SQVTM and ANQGSEA.

This clonotype was recorded many times. The chain recombines TRBV27 with TRBJ1-4, with 7 positions matching TRBD1. Germline V gene data show CDR1 as MNHEY and CDR2 as SMNVEV (reference sequence). This CDR3 has 15 amino acids. V gave up 6 bases and J gave up 4 bases; unmatched junction bases: 8. The CDR3 sequence: CASRRTGQYNEKLFF. CDR3 bases: TGTGCCAGCAGACGGACGGGACAGTATAATGAAAAACTGTTTTTT.

This clonotype was detected many times. The J gene is TRBJ2-1, the V gene TRBV7-2, with unresolved D. The CDR3 loop spans 13 amino acids. From germline, CDR1 is SGHTA and CDR2 FQGNSA. Trimming left V 2 bases short and J 6 bases short, with 8 bases between. CDR3 bases: TGTGCCAGCAGCTTACCCTTGGCCAATGAGCAGTTCTTC. This translates into CASSLPLANEQFF.

There are many counts of this clonotype. This sequence joins TRBV7-2 and TRBJ1-5, with D unclear. V lost 6 bases to trimming and J lost 7 bases, with 13 bases between them. Germline V gene sequence: CDR1 SGHTA, CDR2 FQGNSA. The CDR3 runs 13 residues. This CDR3 reads CASSLYESQPQHF. The CDR3 DNA reads TGTGCCAGCAGTCTTTATGAGTCGCAGCCCCAGCATTTT.